The clone carrying this T cell receptor (beta chain) was detected once. Its cognate antigen is unknown. Germline CDR1 reads LNHDA; CDR2 reads SQIVND (reference sequence). The length of the CDR3 is 14 residues. V shed 6 bases and J shed 2 bases, with 11 bases lying between them. The record originates from a study of T cell responses to AZD1222 COVID-19 vaccine. Measured with immunoSEQ multiplex PCR; TCRdb has only the in-frame clones, and not every one. The sample yields 100,000 to 150,000 clones, more than 70% seen once. Overall study findings and caveats: CD4 TCRs linked to vaccination spanned spike, dominating at 160-218 and 743-854.

The TCR sequence derives from an adult in good health. This material consisted of peripheral blood, taken on day 0 of AZD1222 vaccination. V and J are TRBV19 and TRBJ1-5, with D perhaps matching TRBD1 (6 bases). CDR3 sequence (DNA): TGTGCCAGTAGCTCACAGGGAGGCAATCAGCCCCAGCATTTT. As protein: CASSSQGGNQPQHF. Full variable domain (missing parts from reference TRBV19 and TRBJ1-5): DGGITQSPKYLFRKEGQNVTLSCEQNLNHDAMYWYRQDPGQGLRLIYYSQIVNDFQKGDIAEGYSVSREKKESFPLTVTSAQKNPTAFYLCASSSQGGNQPQHFGDGTRLSIL.